The clone carrying this TCR beta chain was seen repeatedly, ten times or more. Its antigen is as yet unknown. This sample is drawn from a study of CD8 T cells in ankylosing spondylitis. Whole-study findings and limits: The authors reported significant enrichment of disease-linked clones in matched ankylosing spondylitis synovial fluid.

TCRdb independently ran MiXCR on the 5' RACE reads; one entry per CDR3 protein. The data contain 200,000 to 250,000 distinct CDR3 sequences, approximately 12% of them singletons. Germline V gene data show CDR1 as DFQATT and CDR2 as SNEGSKA (reference sequence). J was trimmed by 1 base and V by 6 bases; bases with no gene match: 7. This CDR3 contains 15 residues. The chain has TRBV20-1 and TRBJ2-7; TRBD2 matches at 12 bases. Sequencing was performed on blood, either unsorted or a sorted T cell fraction (not recorded which). The receptor was isolated from a male donor with ankylosing spondylitis or in good health (not recorded which). The CDR3 region is CSATGLAGWSYEQYF. The CDR3 nucleotides read TGCAGTGCAACAGGACTAGCGGGATGGTCCTACGAGCAGTACTTC.